This T cell receptor (beta chain) appears in the sequencing data of a study of cytomegalovirus exposure and HLA in healthy donors. Study at large: Among the 300 to 500 genotyped donors, 70% to 90% were placed in the Caucasian-associated ancestry cluster.

Study conclusions and caveats: No immune exposure information besides CMV serostatus was available. The listing of 150 to 200 TCR beta chains classed them as cytomegalovirus-associated.

Regarding this clone: Its antigen remains unknown.

V gave up 1 base and J gave up 2 bases, with 9 bases separating them. Germline V CDR1 and CDR2: MGHDK, SYGVNS. The CDR3 runs to 14 residues. PCR used 60 Vbeta primers and 13 Jbeta primers. Only in-frame clones appear in the TCRdb table, and some are missing; sequencing was by immunoSEQ multiplex PCR. Of about 190,000 clones detected, over 80% appear once; the ten largest clones hold about 1.2%. The J gene is TRBJ2-7, the V gene TRBV25-1; unclear D gene. This clonotype was sampled from a man aged 30 to 39 in good health and CMV-seronegative. Sequences were obtained from PBMCs. The chain's CDR3 is CASSESGVPYEQYF. Here the CDR3 DNA reads TGTGCCAGCAGTGAATCTGGAGTTCCCTACGAGCAGTACTTC.